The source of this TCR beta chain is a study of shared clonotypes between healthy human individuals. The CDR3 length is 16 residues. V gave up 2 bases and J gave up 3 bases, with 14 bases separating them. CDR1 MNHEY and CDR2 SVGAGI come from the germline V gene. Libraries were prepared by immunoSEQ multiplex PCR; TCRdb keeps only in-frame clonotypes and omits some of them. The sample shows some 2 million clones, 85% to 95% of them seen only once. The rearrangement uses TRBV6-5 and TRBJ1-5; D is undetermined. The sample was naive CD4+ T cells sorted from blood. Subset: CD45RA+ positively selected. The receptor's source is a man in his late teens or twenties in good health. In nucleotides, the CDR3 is TGTGCCAGCAGTTACGCAACACCTACCATCAATCAGCCCCAGCATTTT. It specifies CASSYATPTINQPQHF.